These 5 T cell receptor beta chains were all obtained from the same sample, sequenced in a study of PD-1 blockade in classical Hodgkin lymphoma. The sample's time point: cycle 4 day 1 (C4D1), after more than 5 weeks of nivolumab. After autologous stem cell transplantation all patients relapsed, and prior brentuximab vedotin exposure differed between cohorts. Method: immunoSEQ multiplex PCR; TCRdb's copy keeps in-frame clones and lacks some. Of 25,000 to 35,000 clones detected, approximately 67% appear once; the ten largest clones hold 3.9%. The material was peripheral blood mononuclear cells (PBMCs), obtained before the fourth cycle of nivolumab. The origin of the receptors is a human donor with classical Hodgkin lymphoma.

The rearrangement joins TRBV9 to TRBJ2-5; TRBD2 aligns across 12 bases. The CDR3 consists of 16 residues. CDR1 and CDR2 from the germline V gene are SGDLS and YYNGEE. The V and J ends lost 0 bases and 3 bases, in that order; junction bases with no gene match: 3. The CDR3 here is CASSVAGLAGKETQYF. Here the CDR3 DNA reads TGTGCCAGCAGCGTAGCCGGACTAGCGGGAAAAGAGACCCAGTACTTC.

The V call is TRBV29-1, the J call TRBJ2-7; no clear D gene. CDR3 length: 12 amino acids. Trimming left V 4 bases short and J 6 bases short, with 13 bases between. The germline V gene has CDR1 SQVTM and CDR2 ANQGSEA. Here the CDR3 reads CSVVSRPAEQYF. CDR3 sequence (DNA): TGCAGCGTTGTTAGTAGACCCGCCGAGCAGTACTTC.

The J gene is TRBJ1-2, the V gene TRBV5-4; D remains unclear. Germline lookup yields CDR1 SGHNT and CDR2 YYREEE (reference sequence). V was clipped by 0 bases and J by 2 bases, with 8 bases between them. CDR3 length: 14 amino acids. DNA of the CDR3: TGTGCCAGCAGCTTGGAAGGCGGGAACTATGGCTACACCTTC. Its translation is CASSLEGGNYGYTF.

V gene TRBV2 combines with J gene TRBJ1-6; D is unresolved. CDR3 length: 15 residues. The germline V and J ends were trimmed by 6 bases and 3 bases, with 12 bases remaining between them. Germline V lookup: CDR1 SNHLY, CDR2 FYNNEI. CDR3 DNA: TGTGCCAGCAGGGCCGGGAGCTTCTATAATTCACCCCTCCACTTT. Translated: CASRAGSFYNSPLHF.

This chain uses TRBV5-1 with TRBJ2-1; 7 nucleotides agree with TRBD2. V gave up 7 bases and J gave up 1 base; unmatched junction bases: 8. This CDR3 comprises 15 residues. Germline V gene lookup returns CDR1 SGHRS and CDR2 YFSETQ. The CDR3 coding sequence is TGCGCCAGCGGGTCCGGGACTATGTCCTACAATGAGCAGTTCTTC. Its translation: CASGSGTMSYNEQFF.